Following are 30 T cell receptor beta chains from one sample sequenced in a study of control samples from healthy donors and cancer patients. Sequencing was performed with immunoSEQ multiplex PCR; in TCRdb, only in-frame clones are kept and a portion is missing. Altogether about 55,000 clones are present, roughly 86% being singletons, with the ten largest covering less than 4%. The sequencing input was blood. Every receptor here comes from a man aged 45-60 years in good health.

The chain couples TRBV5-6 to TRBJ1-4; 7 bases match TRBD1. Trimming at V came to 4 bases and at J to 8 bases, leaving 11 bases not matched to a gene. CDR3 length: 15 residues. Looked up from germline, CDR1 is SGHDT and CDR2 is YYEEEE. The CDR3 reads CASSVINDREEKLFF. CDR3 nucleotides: TGTGCCAGCAGCGTGATTAACGACAGGGAAGAAAAACTGTTTTTT.

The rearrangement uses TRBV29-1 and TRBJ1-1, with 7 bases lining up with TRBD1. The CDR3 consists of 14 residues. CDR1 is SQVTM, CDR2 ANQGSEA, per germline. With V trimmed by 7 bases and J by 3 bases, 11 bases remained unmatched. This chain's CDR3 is CSAHTQGVDTEAFF. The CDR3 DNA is TGCAGCGCTCACACTCAGGGGGTGGACACTGAAGCTTTCTTT.

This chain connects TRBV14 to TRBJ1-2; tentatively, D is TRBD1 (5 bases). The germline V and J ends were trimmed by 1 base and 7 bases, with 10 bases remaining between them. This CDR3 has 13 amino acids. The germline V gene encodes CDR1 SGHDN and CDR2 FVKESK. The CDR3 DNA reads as TGTGCCAGCAGCCAAGCGGGGGTGGGTGGCTACACCTTC. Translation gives CASSQAGVGGYTF.

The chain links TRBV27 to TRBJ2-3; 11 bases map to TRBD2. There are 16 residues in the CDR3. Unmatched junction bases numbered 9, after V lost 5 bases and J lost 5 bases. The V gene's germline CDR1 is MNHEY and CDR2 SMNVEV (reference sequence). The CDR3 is CASSETSGRQRDTQYF. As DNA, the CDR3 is TGTGCCAGCAGTGAAACTAGCGGGAGACAGAGAGATACGCAGTATTTT.

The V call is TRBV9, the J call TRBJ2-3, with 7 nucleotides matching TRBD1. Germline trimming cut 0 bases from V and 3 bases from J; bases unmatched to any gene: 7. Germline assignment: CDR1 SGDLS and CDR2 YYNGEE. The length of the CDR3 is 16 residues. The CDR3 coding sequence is TGTGCCAGCAGCGTAGAGGGGGCCGATACTACAGATACGCAGTATTTT. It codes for CASSVEGADTTDTQYF.

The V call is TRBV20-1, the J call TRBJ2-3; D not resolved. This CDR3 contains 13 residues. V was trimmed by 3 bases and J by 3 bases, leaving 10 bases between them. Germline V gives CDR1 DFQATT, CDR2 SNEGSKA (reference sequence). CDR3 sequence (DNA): TGCAGTGCTAGTCTCGTCGGAACAGATACGCAGTATTTT. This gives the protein CSASLVGTDTQYF.

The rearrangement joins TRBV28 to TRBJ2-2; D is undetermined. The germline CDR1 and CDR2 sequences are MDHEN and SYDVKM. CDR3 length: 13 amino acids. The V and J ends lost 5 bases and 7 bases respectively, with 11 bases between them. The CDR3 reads CASSPVIVGELFF. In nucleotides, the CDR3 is TGTGCCAGCAGTCCCGTTATAGTCGGGGAGCTGTTTTTT. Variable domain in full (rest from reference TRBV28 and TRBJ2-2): DVKVTQSSRYLVKRTGEKVFLECVQDMDHENMFWYRQDPGLGLRLIYFSYDVKMKEKGDIPEGYSVSREKKERFSLILESASTNQTSMYLCASSPVIVGELFFGEGSRLTVL.

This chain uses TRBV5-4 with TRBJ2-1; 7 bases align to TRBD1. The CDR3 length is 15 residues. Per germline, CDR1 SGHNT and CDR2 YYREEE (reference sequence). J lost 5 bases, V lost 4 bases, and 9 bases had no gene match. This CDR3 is CASSPEGGPNNEQFF. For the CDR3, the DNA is TGTGCCAGCAGCCCGGAAGGGGGCCCTAACAATGAGCAGTTCTTC. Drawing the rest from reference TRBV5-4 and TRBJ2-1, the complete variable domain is ETGVTQSPTHLIKTRGQQVTLRCSSQSGHNTVSWYQQALGQGPQFIFQYYREEENGRGNFPPRFSGLQFPNYSSELNVNALELDDSALYLCASSPEGGPNNEQFFGPGTRLTVL.

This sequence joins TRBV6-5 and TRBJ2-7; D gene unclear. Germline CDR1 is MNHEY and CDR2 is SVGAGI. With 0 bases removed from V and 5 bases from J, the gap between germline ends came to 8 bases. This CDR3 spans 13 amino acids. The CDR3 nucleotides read TGTGCCAGCAGTTACTCCGGGCCGGACGAGCAGTACTTC. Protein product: CASSYSGPDEQYF.

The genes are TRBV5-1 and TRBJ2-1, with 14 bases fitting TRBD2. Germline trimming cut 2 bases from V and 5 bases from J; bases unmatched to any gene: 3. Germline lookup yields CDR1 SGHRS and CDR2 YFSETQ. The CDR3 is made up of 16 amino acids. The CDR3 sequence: CASSLGTSGRNNEQFF. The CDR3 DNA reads TGCGCCAGCAGCTTAGGGACTAGCGGGAGAAACAATGAGCAGTTCTTC.

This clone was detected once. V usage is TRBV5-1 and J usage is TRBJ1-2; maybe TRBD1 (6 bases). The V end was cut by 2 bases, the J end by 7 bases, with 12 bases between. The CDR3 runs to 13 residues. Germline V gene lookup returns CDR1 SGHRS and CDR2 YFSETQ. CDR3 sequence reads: CASSFRDISGYTF. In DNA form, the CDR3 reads TGCGCCAGCAGCTTCCGGGACATAAGTGGCTACACCTTC.

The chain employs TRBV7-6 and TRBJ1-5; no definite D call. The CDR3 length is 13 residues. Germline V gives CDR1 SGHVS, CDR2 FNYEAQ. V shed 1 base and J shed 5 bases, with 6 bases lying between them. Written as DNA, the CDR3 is TGTGCCAGCAGCTTAGTCCCCGATCAGCCCCAGCATTTT. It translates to CASSLVPDQPQHF. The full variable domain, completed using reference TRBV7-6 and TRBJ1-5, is GAGVSQSPRYKVTKRGQDVALRCDPISGHVSLYWYRQALGQGPEFLTYFNYEAQQDKSGLPNDRFSAERPEGSISTLTIQRTEQRDSAMYRCASSLVPDQPQHFGDGTRLSIL.

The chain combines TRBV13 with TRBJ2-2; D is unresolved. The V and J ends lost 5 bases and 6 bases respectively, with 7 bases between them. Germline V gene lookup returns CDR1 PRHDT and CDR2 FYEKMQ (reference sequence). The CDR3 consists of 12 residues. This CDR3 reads CASSRAPGELFF. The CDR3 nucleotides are TGTGCCAGCAGCCGGGCGCCCGGGGAGCTGTTTTTT.

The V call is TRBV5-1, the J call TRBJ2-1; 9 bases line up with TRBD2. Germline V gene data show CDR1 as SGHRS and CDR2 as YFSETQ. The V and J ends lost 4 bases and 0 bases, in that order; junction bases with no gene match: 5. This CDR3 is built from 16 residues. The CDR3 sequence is CASSEGTSSSYNEQFF. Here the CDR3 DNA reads TGCGCCAGCAGCGAAGGGACTAGCAGCTCCTACAATGAGCAGTTCTTC. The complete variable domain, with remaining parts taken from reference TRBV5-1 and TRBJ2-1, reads KAGVTQTPRYLIKTRGQQVTLSCSPISGHRSVSWYQQTPGQGLQFLFEYFSETQRNKGNFPGRFSGRQFSNSRSEMNVSTLELGDSALYLCASSEGTSSSYNEQFFGPGTRLTVL.

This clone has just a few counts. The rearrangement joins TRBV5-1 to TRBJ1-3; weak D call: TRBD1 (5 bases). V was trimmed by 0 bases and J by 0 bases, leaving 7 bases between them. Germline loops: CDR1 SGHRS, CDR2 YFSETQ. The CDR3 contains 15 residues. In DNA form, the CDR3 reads TGCGCCAGCAGCTTGGGAGGGGACTCTGGAAACACCATATATTTT. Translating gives CASSLGGDSGNTIYF.

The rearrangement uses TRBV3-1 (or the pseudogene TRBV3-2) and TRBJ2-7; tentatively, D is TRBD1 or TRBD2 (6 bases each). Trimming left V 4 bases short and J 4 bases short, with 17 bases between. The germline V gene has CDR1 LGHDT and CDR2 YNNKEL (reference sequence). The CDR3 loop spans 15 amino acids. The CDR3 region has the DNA TGTGCCAGCAGCCTGAGCGGAGGGGGGCCTTACGAGCAGTACTTC. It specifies CASSLSGGGPYEQYF.

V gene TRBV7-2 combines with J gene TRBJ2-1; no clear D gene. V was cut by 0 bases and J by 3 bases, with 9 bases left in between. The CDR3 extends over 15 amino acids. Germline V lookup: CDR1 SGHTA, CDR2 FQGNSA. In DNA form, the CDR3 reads TGTGCCAGCAGCTTAGCCAGCGCCCGCTACAATGAGCAGTTCTTC. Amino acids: CASSLASARYNEQFF.

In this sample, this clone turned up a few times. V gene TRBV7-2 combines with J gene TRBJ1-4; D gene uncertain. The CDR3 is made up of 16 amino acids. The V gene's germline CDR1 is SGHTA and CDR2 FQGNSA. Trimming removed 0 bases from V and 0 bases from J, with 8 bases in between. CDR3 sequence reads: CASSLASTSTNEKLFF. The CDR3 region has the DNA TGTGCCAGCAGCTTAGCGTCTACTTCAACTAATGAAAAACTGTTTTTT.

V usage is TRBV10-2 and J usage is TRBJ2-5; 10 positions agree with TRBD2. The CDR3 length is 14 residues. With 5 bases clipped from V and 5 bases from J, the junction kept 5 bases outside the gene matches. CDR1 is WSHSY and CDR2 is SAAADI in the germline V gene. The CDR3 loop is CASSSGTSAETQYF. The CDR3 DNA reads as TGCGCCAGCAGTTCTGGGACTAGCGCGGAGACCCAGTACTTC.

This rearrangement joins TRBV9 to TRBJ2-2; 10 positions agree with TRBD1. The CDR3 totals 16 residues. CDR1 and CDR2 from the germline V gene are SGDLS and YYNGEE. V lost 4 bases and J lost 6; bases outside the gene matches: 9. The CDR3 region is CASSSAGTGASGELFF. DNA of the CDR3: TGTGCCAGCAGCTCCGCCGGGACAGGGGCATCCGGGGAGCTGTTTTTT. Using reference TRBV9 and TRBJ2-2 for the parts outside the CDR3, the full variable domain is DSGVTQTPKHLITATGQRVTLRCSPRSGDLSVYWYQQSLDQGLQFLIQYYNGEERAKGNILERFSAQQFPDLHSELNLSSLELGDSALYFCASSSAGTGASGELFFGEGSRLTVL.

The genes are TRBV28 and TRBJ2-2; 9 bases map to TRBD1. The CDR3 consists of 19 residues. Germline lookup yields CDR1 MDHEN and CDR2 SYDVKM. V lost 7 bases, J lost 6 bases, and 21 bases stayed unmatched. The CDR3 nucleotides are TGTGCCAGCACTGTCGCGGGGATACAGGGGGCGATCAACGCCGGGGAGCTGTTTTTT. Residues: CASTVAGIQGAINAGELFF.

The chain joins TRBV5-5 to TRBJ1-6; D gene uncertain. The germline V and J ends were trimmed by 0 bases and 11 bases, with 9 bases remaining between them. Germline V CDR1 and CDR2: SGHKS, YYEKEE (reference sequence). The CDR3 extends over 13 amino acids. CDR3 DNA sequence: TGTGCCAGCAGCTTGGAGGATGGAGCACCCCTCCACTTT. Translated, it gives CASSLEDGAPLHF.

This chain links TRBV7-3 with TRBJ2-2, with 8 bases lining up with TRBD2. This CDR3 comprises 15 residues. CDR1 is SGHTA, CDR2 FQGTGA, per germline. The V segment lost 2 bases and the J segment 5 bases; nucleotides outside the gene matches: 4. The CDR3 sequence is CASSLSLAETGELFF. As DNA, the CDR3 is TGTGCCAGCAGCTTATCACTAGCGGAAACCGGGGAGCTGTTTTTT.

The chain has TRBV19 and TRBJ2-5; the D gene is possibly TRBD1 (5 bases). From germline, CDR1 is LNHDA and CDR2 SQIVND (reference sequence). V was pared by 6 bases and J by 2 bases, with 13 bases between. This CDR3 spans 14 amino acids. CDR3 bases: TGTGCCAGTAGCCAGGGTTTGGGGCAAGAGACCCAGTACTTC. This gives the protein CASSQGLGQETQYF.

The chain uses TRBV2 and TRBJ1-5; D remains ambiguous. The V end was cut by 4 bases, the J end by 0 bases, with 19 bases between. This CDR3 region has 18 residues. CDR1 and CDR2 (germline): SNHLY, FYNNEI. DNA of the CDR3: TGTGCCAGCAGTGGCCCAAGGGAGAGTTGGTATAGCAATCAGCCCCAGCATTTT. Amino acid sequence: CASSGPRESWYSNQPQHF.

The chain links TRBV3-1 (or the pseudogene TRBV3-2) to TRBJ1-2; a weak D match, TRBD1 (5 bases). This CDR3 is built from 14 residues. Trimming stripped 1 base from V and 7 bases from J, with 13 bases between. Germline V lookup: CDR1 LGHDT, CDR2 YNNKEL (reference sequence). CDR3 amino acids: CASSQGQGALGYTF. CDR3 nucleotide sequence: TGTGCCAGCAGCCAAGGTCAAGGGGCCCTTGGCTACACCTTC.

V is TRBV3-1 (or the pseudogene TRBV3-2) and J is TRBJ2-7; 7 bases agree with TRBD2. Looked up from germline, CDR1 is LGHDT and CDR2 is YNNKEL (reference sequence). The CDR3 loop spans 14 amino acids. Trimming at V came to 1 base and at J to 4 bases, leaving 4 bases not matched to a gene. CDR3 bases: TGTGCCAGCAGCCAAGTCCGGGAGGCATACGAGCAGTACTTC. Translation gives CASSQVREAYEQYF.

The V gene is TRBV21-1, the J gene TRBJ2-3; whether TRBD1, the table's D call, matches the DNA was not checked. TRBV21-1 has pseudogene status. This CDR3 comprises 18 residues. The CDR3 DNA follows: TGTGCCAGCAGCAAGGGCGTCAGCCCGCTTACTAGCACAGATACGCAGTATTTT. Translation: CASSKGVSPLTSTDTQYF.

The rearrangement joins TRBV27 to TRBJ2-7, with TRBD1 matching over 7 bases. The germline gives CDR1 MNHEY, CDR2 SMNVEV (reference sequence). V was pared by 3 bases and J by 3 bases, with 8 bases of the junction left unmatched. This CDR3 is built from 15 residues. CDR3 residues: CASSFERGLGYEQYF. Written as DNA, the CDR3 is TGTGCCAGCAGTTTTGAGAGGGGGCTAGGCTACGAGCAGTACTTC.

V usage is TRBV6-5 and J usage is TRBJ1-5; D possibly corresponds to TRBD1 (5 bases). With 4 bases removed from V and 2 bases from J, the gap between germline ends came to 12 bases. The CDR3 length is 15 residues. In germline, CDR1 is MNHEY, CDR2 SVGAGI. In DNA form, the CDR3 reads TGTGCCAGCAGTTTAGGGGTCCAGGGCAATCAGCCCCAGCATTTT. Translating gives CASSLGVQGNQPQHF.